This entry lists 3 T cell receptor beta chains sequenced from one sample in a study of siplizumab effects on memory and regulatory T cells. The assay was immunoSEQ multiplex PCR, and TCRdb's table has in-frame clones only and misses some. The sample has over 100,000 clones; roughly nine tenths are singletons. The source material was CD4+ T cells sorted from blood. These receptors all stem from a human donor in good health.

This chain connects TRBV19 to TRBJ1-4; TRBD1 matches at 8 bases. The CDR3 spans 16 residues. The V gene's germline CDR1 is LNHDA and CDR2 SQIVND (reference sequence). Trimming at V came to 6 bases and at J to 2 bases, leaving 8 bases not matched to a gene. CDR3 residues: CASRDRGRGTNEKLFF. The CDR3 DNA reads as TGTGCCAGTAGAGACAGGGGAAGAGGCACTAATGAAAAACTGTTTTTT.

V gene TRBV9 combines with J gene TRBJ1-3; tentative D call: TRBD1 (6 bases). Looked up from germline, CDR1 is SGDLS and CDR2 is YYNGEE. The length of the CDR3 is 17 residues. Trimming cost V 3 bases and J 3 bases, with 19 bases left between them. CDR3 in DNA: TGTGCCAGCAGCGCCCAACAACGGACAGTTGGTGGAAACACCATATATTTT. It translates to CASSAQQRTVGGNTIYF. Full variable domain (outside the CDR3, taken from reference TRBV9 and TRBJ1-3): DSGVTQTPKHLITATGQRVTLRCSPRSGDLSVYWYQQSLDQGLQFLIQYYNGEERAKGNILERFSAQQFPDLHSELNLSSLELGDSALYFCASSAQQRTVGGNTIYFGEGSWLTVV.

The chain employs TRBV2 and TRBJ2-7; the D gene could be TRBD1 or TRBD2 (5 bases each). Deletions cut 7 bases from V and 7 bases from J, with 26 bases between. The CDR3 extends over 16 amino acids. The germline CDR1 and CDR2 sequences are SNHLY and FYNNEI. CDR3: CASTHGTGGRGREQYF. For the CDR3, the DNA is TGTGCCAGCACGCACGGGACCGGCGGACGGGGCCGAGAGCAGTACTTC.